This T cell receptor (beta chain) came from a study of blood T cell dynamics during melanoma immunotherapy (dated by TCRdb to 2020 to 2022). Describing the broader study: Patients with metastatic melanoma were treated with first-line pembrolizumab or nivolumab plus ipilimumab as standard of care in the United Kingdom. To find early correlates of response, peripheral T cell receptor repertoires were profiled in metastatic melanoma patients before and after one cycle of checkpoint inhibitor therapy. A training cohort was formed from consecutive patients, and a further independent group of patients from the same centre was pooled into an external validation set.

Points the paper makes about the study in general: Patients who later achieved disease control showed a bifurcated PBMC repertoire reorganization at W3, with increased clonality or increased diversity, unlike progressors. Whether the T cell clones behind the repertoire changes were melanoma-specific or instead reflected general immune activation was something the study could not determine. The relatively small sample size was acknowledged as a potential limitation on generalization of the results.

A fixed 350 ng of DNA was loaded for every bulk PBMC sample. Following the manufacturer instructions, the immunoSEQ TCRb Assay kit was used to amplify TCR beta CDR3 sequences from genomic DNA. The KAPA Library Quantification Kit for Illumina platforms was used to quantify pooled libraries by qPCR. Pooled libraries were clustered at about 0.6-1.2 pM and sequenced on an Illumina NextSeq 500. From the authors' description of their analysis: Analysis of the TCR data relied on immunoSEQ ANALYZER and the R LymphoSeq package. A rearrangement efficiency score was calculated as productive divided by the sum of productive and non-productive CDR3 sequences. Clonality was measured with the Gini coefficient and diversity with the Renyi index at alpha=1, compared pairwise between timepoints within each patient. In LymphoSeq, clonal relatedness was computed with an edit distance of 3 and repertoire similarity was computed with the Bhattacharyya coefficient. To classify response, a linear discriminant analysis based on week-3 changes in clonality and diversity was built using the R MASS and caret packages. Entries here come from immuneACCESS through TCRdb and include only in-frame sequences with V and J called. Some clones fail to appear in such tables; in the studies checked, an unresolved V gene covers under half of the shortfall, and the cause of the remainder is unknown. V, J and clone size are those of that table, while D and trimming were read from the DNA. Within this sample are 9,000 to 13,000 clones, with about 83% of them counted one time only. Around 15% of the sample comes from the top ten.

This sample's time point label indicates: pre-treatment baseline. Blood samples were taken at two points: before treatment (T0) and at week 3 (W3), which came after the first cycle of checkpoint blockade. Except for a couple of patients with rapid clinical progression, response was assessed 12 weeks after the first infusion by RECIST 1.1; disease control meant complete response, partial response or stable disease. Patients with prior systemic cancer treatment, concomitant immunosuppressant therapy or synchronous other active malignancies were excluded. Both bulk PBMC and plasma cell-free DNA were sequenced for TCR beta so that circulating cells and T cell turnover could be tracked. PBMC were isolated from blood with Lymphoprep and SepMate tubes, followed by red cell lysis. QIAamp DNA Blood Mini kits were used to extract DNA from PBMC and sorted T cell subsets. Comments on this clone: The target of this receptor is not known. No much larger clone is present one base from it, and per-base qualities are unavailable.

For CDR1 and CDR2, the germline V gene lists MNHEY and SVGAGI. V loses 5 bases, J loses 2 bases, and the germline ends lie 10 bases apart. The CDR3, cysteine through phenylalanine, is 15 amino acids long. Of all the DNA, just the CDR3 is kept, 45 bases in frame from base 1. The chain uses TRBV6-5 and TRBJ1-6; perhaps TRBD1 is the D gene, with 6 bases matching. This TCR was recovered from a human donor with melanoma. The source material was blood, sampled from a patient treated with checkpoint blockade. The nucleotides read TGTGCCAGCAGTCACAGGGTGGCCTATAATTCACCCCTCCACTTT. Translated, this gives CASSHRVAYNSPLHF.